Below, one T cell receptor (beta chain) is given with its context. The specificity of this receptor is unknown. The sample holds no much larger clone one base away, and base qualities are not on file. The data derive from a study of beta chain features in type 1 diabetes (dated by TCRdb to the late 2010s). Some background on the complete study: Patients and healthy donors did not differ in mean age, gender distribution, total cell number or subset yield. Regulatory and stem cell-like memory subsets were isolated from only 8 patients and roughly eight healthy donors, whereas naive and central memory subsets came from all 30 or so donors. In the study, TCRB repertoires of sorted circulating CD4+ T cell subsets from recently diagnosed type 1 diabetes patients were compared with those of matched healthy donors. A total of 107,917,701 sorted cells were examined across all samples, and the number of cells per subset was strongly correlated with RNA yield. What the study reported, not specific to this receptor: At VDJ recombination sites, type 1 diabetes patients had fewer insertions and more deleted nucleotides, which implies abnormalities in thymic rearrangement. Shorter templates might have been favored by PCR, but patient and control samples were amplified and corrected together, so both groups would have been affected equally by any skew. Because cDNA rather than genomic DNA was sequenced, highly expressing activated cells could have been over-represented, although no difference in activation and CD3 levels was found between groups. HLA sub-analyses involved small numbers of individuals, so any influence of HLA type on TCRB rearrangement remained unresolved. Naive, central memory and regulatory TCRB repertoires appeared to be more alike among patients than among healthy donors. In all four CD4+ subsets, TCRB CDR3 length was moderately but significantly shorter in type 1 diabetes patients.

From each donor, a single peripheral blood sample of about 100 mL on average was drawn into heparinised tubes. A BD FACSAria II was used to sort naive, central memory, regulatory and stem cell-like memory CD4+ T cells with a panel that included CD45RO, CCR7, CD25, CD127, CD95 and CD27. All sorted populations exceeded 98% purity. PBMCs were isolated immediately by Lymphoprep density gradient centrifugation and stained directly without culture. Samples were stained and sorted in pairs, with one healthy donor and one patient per experiment, so that batch effects were minimized. Its CDR3 holds 15 amino acids, cysteine through phenylalanine. The retained sequence is limited to the CDR3, 45 bases, with the frame set at the first base. Per the germline V gene, SGHTA is the CDR1 and FQGNSA is the CDR2. The V end loses 2 bases and the J end loses 2 bases, and a stretch of 11 bases separates them. The High Capacity cDNA Reverse Transcription Kit was used to reverse transcribe all of the isolated RNA, meaning that expressed TCRB transcripts were what got sequenced. Naive, central memory and regulatory T cell samples underwent deep immunoSEQ sequencing, averaging about 3.57 million total reads per sample. Sorted cells were lysed in RLT buffer, and RNA was extracted using DNase-treated RNeasy Micro or Mini kits according to cell number. Each cell subset was processed separately to prevent cross-contamination, with patient and healthy donor samples processed together. TCRB sequences were amplified from cDNA with the immunoSEQ multiplex PCR, producing 87-bp fragments spanning the CDR3 region. Amplicons were sequenced on the Illumina HiSeq platform. In the source study's methods: PCR bias was computationally corrected using synthetic template baselines, reads within Hamming distance 2 were collapsed, and singletons that could not be merged were discarded. Reads were aligned to IMGT to assign V, D and J genes, CDR3 length, and insertions or deletions at six rearrangement sites. Within each subset, clonotype counts were normalized to the number of sorted cells before true diversity and Gini coefficients were calculated with the tcR R package. The overlap coefficient, calculated on TCRB nucleotide sequences, was used to measure repertoire sharing. As a proxy for the pre-selection repertoire, out-of-frame TCRB sequences from naive cells were analyzed. Here the immuneACCESS table is served through TCRdb, limited to in-frame sequences with V and J called. Missing clones are a known gap in these copies; in checked studies unresolved V genes cover under half, and the rest lacks a known reason. For V, J and clone size, that table is used; D and trimming come from the DNA. Recorded for this sample are under 800,000 clones; around a sixth of them occurred a single time. The top ten clonotypes cover roughly 0.098% of the sample.

The clonotype was recovered from a man in his late teens or twenties in good health. Rearrangement joined TRBV7-2 to TRBJ2-3; matching of 5 bases hints at TRBD1 as the D gene. Sample: naive CD4+ T cells from blood. The cell subset or site label on this specimen signifies: true naive CD4+ T cells. The CDR3 corresponds to CASSLRQTHTDTQYF. The sequenced DNA is TGTGCCAGCAGCTTAAGACAGACCCACACAGATACGCAGTATTTT.